These 4 T cell receptor beta chains came from one sample sequenced in a study of response to subunit inactivated influenza vaccine. From the RT-PCR reads, TCRdb called clonotypes with MiXCR, one entry per CDR3 protein. The data show roughly 570,000 distinct CDR3 sequences, around 13% seen once. This specimen consisted of PBMCs from blood, obtained 12 days after vaccination. The receptors come from a man over 45 who received an inactivated influenza vaccine.

This chain joins TRBV6-5 and TRBJ2-3; 8 nucleotides agree with TRBD2. The CDR3 has 15 amino acids. CDR1 and CDR2 from the germline V gene are MNHEY and SVGAGI. The ends lost 0 bases at V and 2 bases at J; junction bases unmatched: 1. CDR3 protein: CASSYSTSVTDTQYF. The CDR3 DNA follows: TGTGCCAGCAGTTACTCGACTAGCGTCACAGATACGCAGTATTTT.

This clonotype was counted a few times. The chain recombines TRBV20-1 with TRBJ2-7; D gene uncertain. CDR1 is DFQATT, CDR2 SNEGSKA, per germline (reference sequence). The CDR3 runs to 14 residues. V lost 6 bases, J lost 2 bases, and 17 bases lay in between. CDR3 DNA sequence: TGCAGTGCGAAGAGGTCTTTGAAAACCTACGAGCAGTACTTC. Residues: CSAKRSLKTYEQYF.

V usage is TRBV12-3 or TRBV12-4 and J usage is TRBJ2-7; a weak D match, TRBD1 (5 bases). The CDR3 has 14 residues. V lost 6 bases to trimming and J lost 3 bases, with 15 bases between them. The DNA of the CDR3 is TGTGCCAGCAGCGCAGGGAAGAGGTACTACGAGCAGTACTTC. Protein: CASSAGKRYYEQYF.

This clonotype showed up just a few times. This chain joins TRBV10-2 and TRBJ1-2, with D unresolved. The germline V gene has CDR1 WSHSY and CDR2 SAAADI. The CDR3 has 14 residues. Trimming shortened V by 3 bases and J by 6 bases, and 14 bases separated the two germline ends. CDR3 sequence (DNA): TGCGCCAGCAGTGAACCGGAGTGGGTCAATGGCTACACCTTC. It encodes CASSEPEWVNGYTF.